Included here is one T cell receptor (beta chain) sequence, with context. Its specificity is not known. Trimming removed 3 bases from V and 7 bases from J, with 13 bases in between. This CDR3 has 13 residues. The germline CDR1 and CDR2 sequences are PRHDT and FYEKMQ (reference sequence). The data were taken from a study of cytomegalovirus exposure and HLA in healthy donors. Study overall: Among about 179 million T cells, an earlier analysis found 90 million to 130 million unique TCR beta sequences. The study, taken as a whole, reports: Compared with the approximately 680-donor mean, an Asian-associated ancestry cluster reportedly had fewer N-insertions, according to a later analysis. Data from an earlier analysis indicated that most TCR beta V segments were productive either about 87% or about 30% of the time. TCR beta chains numbering about 160 were designated cytomegalovirus-associated.

PCR primers comprised 60 Vbeta and 13 Jbeta primers. TCRdb keeps only in-frame clones here, not all; method: immunoSEQ multiplex PCR. The table records some 150,000 clones, approximately 80% of them present only once. What was sequenced was PBMCs. The chain uses TRBV13 and TRBJ2-7; maybe TRBD2 (6 bases). The TCR originated in a man aged 45-65 years in good health and CMV-seropositive. This CDR3 is CASSLGGGREQYF. CDR3 nucleotides: TGTGCCAGCAGCTTGGGAGGAGGACGAGAGCAGTACTTC.